Presented here are 11 T cell receptor beta chains from one specimen sequenced in a study of identical twins. From the 5' RACE reads, TCRdb called clonotypes with MiXCR, one entry per CDR3 protein. The data show around 960,000 distinct CDR3 sequences, around 12% seen once. These same data were also listed under a study on yellow fever vaccine responses in identical twins.

The specimen sequenced was PBMCs. The receptors were sampled from a woman aged 18-35 years in good health.

This chain links TRBV20-1 with TRBJ2-7; D gene uncertain. CDR1 and CDR2 (germline): DFQATT, SNEGSKA (reference sequence). This CDR3 is 14 amino acids long. V lost 6 bases and J lost 2, with 17 bases in between. In DNA, the CDR3 is TGCAGTGCCACAAACCTAGAATGGACCTACGAGCAGTACGTC. Protein sequence: CSATNLEWTYEQYV.

This clonotype was observed a few times. The V gene is TRBV28, the J gene TRBJ1-6; no clear D. With 6 bases removed from V and 1 base from J, the gap between germline ends came to 10 bases. CDR1 MDHEN and CDR2 SYDVKM come from the germline V gene. The CDR3 sequence is 15 residues long. The CDR3 DNA sequence: TGTGCCAGCAGCACACGGAAGTCCTATAATTCACCCCTCCACTTT. It codes for CASSTRKSYNSPLHF. Based on the CDR3 plus reference TRBV28 and TRBJ1-6, the full variable domain is DVKVTQSSRYLVKRTGEKVFLECVQDMDHENMFWYRQDPGLGLRLIYFSYDVKMKEKGDIPEGYSVSREKKERFSLILESASTNQTSMYLCASSTRKSYNSPLHFGNGTRLTVT.

The chain combines TRBV10-1 with TRBJ1-1; 10 nucleotides line up with TRBD1. Germline V CDR1 and CDR2: WNHNN, SYGVQD (reference sequence). The J segment lost 5 bases and the V segment lost 0 bases, leaving 18 bases of the junction unmatched. This CDR3 has 20 residues. This CDR3 is CASSESTSVPRDRGRTEAFF. The DNA of the CDR3 is TGCGCCAGCAGTGAGTCGACAAGCGTCCCCCGGGACAGGGGTCGGACTGAAGCTTTCTTT.

In this sample, this clonotype turned up many times. The V and J genes are TRBV5-1 and TRBJ2-2, with a weak D call TRBD2 (6 bases). V lost 3 bases and J lost 2, with 14 bases in between. The CDR3 extends over 16 amino acids. Germline V gene sequence: CDR1 SGHRS, CDR2 YFSETQ. This chain's CDR3 is CASSSGDLLNTGELFF. The CDR3 DNA reads as TGCGCCAGCAGCTCTGGGGACTTACTAAACACCGGGGAGCTGTTTTTT.

The CDR3 bases are TGTGCCACCACTAGCGAGAGCTCTGGGGCCAACGTCCTGACTTTC. Its protein product is CATTSESSGANVLTF. The chain combines TRBV25-1 with TRBJ2-6; TRBD2 matches at 7 bases. This CDR3 has 15 residues. The germline V gene has CDR1 MGHDK and CDR2 SYGVNS. Trimming at V came to 10 bases and at J to 0 bases, leaving 6 bases not matched to a gene.

This clonotype was found a few times. The chain links TRBV5-1 to TRBJ2-4, with D perhaps TRBD2 (6 bases). Germline V gene data show CDR1 as SGHRS and CDR2 as YFSETQ. Trimming took 5 bases from V and 3 from J, leaving 15 bases between them. CDR3 length: 15 residues. CDR3 loop: CASRPGVIGKNIQYF. For the CDR3, the DNA is TGCGCCAGCAGGCCGGGGGTGATCGGCAAAAACATTCAGTACTTC.

This clonotype occurred a few times. V is TRBV5-1 and J is TRBJ2-1; D gene unclear. The germline V and J ends were trimmed by 5 bases and 6 bases, with 9 bases remaining between them. CDR1 is SGHRS and CDR2 is YFSETQ in the germline V gene. The length of the CDR3 is 12 residues. CDR3 in DNA: TGCGCCAGCAGACACAGAGCCAATGAGCAGTTCTTC. The encoded protein is CASRHRANEQFF. Full variable domain (rest looked up from reference TRBV5-1 and TRBJ2-1): KAGVTQTPRYLIKTRGQQVTLSCSPISGHRSVSWYQQTPGQGLQFLFEYFSETQRNKGNFPGRFSGRQFSNSRSEMNVSTLELGDSALYLCASRHRANEQFFGPGTRLTVL.

The rearrangement joins TRBV12-3 or TRBV12-4 to TRBJ1-4; D gene unclear. The CDR3 covers 13 residues. With 4 bases removed from V and 4 bases from J, the gap between germline ends came to 7 bases. The CDR3: CASSYRNNEKLFF. DNA of the CDR3: TGTGCCAGCAGTTATCGGAATAATGAAAAACTGTTTTTT.

This clonotype was seen more than once but under ten times. The chain combines TRBV29-1 with TRBJ2-7; D uncertain. The V and J ends lost 2 bases and 1 base respectively, with 15 bases between them. Germline-derived CDR1 and CDR2 are SQVTM and ANQGSEA. The CDR3 is 15 residues long. Written as DNA, the CDR3 is TGCAGCGTTGAACCCCGGACGGTCCCATCCTACGAGCAGTACGTC. Its protein product is CSVEPRTVPSYEQYV.

This clonotype was counted a few times. V gene TRBV28 combines with J gene TRBJ2-2; a possible D gene is TRBD1 (6 bases). Per the germline V gene, CDR1 is MDHEN and CDR2 is SYDVKM. This CDR3 comprises 17 residues. V was trimmed by 3 bases and J by 2 bases, leaving 16 bases between them. The CDR3 coding sequence is TGTGCCAGCAGTTTGGGGCAGGGGCCCTCCAACACCGGGGAGCTGTTTTTT. This gives the protein CASSLGQGPSNTGELFF.

The V call is TRBV12-3 or TRBV12-4, the J call TRBJ2-7; 13 positions agree with TRBD2. This CDR3 is 17 amino acids long. V gave up 2 bases and J gave up 3 bases; unmatched junction bases: 7. The CDR3 DNA sequence: TGTGCCAGCAGTTTAAACTTAGGACTAGCGGGAGTCTACGAGCAGTACTTC. Translation: CASSLNLGLAGVYEQYF.